Listed below are T cell receptor beta chains from one sample, sequenced in a study of Ad26.COV2.S vaccination and SARS-CoV-2 variants. Data came from immunoSEQ multiplex PCR; TCRdb stores just in-frame clones and leaves some out. The data show more than 350,000 clones, 75% to 95% seen once. The source material was peripheral blood, sampled in a trial of Ad26.COV2.S vaccine versus placebo. Receptors were obtained from a person between 18 and 65 years old who received the Ad26.COV2.S COVID-19 vaccine or a placebo. Each CDR3 is given with its conserved first and last residue. Fields, in order: V gene, CDR3 protein.

TRBV4-3 CASSQTTGYEQYF
TRBV5-1 CASSLDGASQHF
TRBV18 CASSGGENTEAFF
TRBV7-2 CASSLSGASGQETQYF
TRBV4-3 CASSQGGLAGGPVFDEQYF
TRBV19 CASRVGHISYNEQFF
TRBV28 CASSLGQFNQPQHF
TRBV19 CASSIVLQETQYF
TRBV19 CASSMNRALQETQYF
TRBV7-6 CASSSDTNEQFF
TRBV19 CASSIFRAPAHNEQFF
TRBV6-5 CASTASWYTGELFF
TRBV19 CASSELAGGGSEQYF
TRBV13 CASSYAGLDTQYF
TRBV19 CASSTDRIYGYTF
TRBV9 CASSVGVAGRETQYF
TRBV7-9 CASLPGQKVIGAFF
TRBV7-2 CASSLAYRGRAADTQYF
TRBV11-3 CASSLKRTGELFF
TRBV27 CASSSRPPPGPVGYEQYF
TRBV5-1 CASSPREWGPYEQYF
TRBV9 CASSRQTGELFF
TRBV18 CASSPRDRVSGNTIYF
TRBV19 CASSRGAGEKLFF
TRBV3-1/TRBV3-2 CASSQIRGSGIFHEQFF
TRBV5-4 CASSLVGGSYEQYF
TRBV27 CASRETTGRNTEAFF
TRBV7-3 CASSLSPGLADNEQFF